Listed here are 26 T cell receptor beta chains from one sample, sequenced in a study of identical twins. TCRdb recomputed calls from the 5' RACE reads with MiXCR, one row per CDR3 protein. The sample contains 700,000 or so distinct CDR3 sequences, approximately 9% of which appear only once. The same specimen was also included in a second study, on yellow fever vaccine responses in identical twins.

Sequenced sample: PBMCs. The receptors shown here come from a woman aged 18-29 years in good health.

With respect to this clonotype: One end of the junction varies from germline; a read error may be responsible. The genes are TRBV7-7 and TRBJ2-2; the D is unclear. CDR1 is SSHAT, CDR2 FNYEAQ, per germline (reference sequence). This CDR3 spans 14 amino acids. The CDR3 sequence: CASSLAAFSGELFF. DNA for the CDR3: TGTGCTAGCAGCTTGGCAGCCTTTTCCGGGGAGCTGTTTTTT. Together with reference TRBV7-7 and TRBJ2-2, the CDR3 gives the full variable domain: GAGVSQSPRYKVTKRGQDVTLRCDPISSHATLYWYQQALGQGPEFLTYFNYEAQPDKSGLPSDRFSAERPEGSISTLTIQRTEQRDSAMYRCASSLAAFSGELFFGEGSRLTVL.

This clonotype has just a few counts. This chain joins TRBV2 and TRBJ2-7; D unresolved. The ends were cut back, 2 bases at V and 2 bases at J, with 13 bases in the middle. The length of the CDR3 is 15 residues. Germline V lookup: CDR1 SNHLY, CDR2 FYNNEI. The CDR3 DNA is TGTGCCAGCAGTGAAAAGGCCCTACTACCCTACGAGCAGTACTTC. Its protein is CASSEKALLPYEQYF.

The V and J genes are TRBV4-3 and TRBJ2-7; 7 bases are shared with TRBD2. The V segment lost 3 bases and the J segment 2 bases; nucleotides outside the gene matches: 13. The germline CDR1 and CDR2 sequences are LGHNA and YSLEER. This CDR3 is built from 17 residues. CDR3 sequence reads: CASSQIWAGTIPYEQYF. For the CDR3, the DNA is TGCGCCAGCAGCCAGATATGGGCCGGGACTATCCCCTACGAGCAGTACTTC.

The chain links TRBV2 to TRBJ2-1; D perhaps matches TRBD1 (6 bases). Germline CDR1 and CDR2: SNHLY and FYNNEI. The CDR3 totals 16 residues. Trimming took off 1 base at V and 0 bases at J, with 10 bases between the two ends. The CDR3 coding sequence is TGTGCCAGCAGTGAAGGAGGGGGAAGCTCCTACAATGAGCAGTTCTTC. Its translation is CASSEGGGSSYNEQFF.

At least ten counts were recorded for this clonotype. This sequence joins TRBV4-3 and TRBJ2-1; 7 nucleotides line up with TRBD2. V lost 1 base to trimming and J lost 7 bases; unmatched junction nucleotides: 4. This CDR3 has 14 amino acids. Germline lookup yields CDR1 LGHNA and CDR2 YSLEER. CDR3 sequence (DNA): TGCGCCAGCAGCCAAGGCGGGAGATTTAATGAGCAGTTCTTC. Protein sequence: CASSQGGRFNEQFF.

The rearrangement links TRBV5-1 to TRBJ1-2, with 9 bases matching TRBD1. V shed 0 bases, J shed 7 bases, and the junction held 4 bases outside the gene matches. The CDR3 runs 14 residues. Germline V gene sequence: CDR1 SGHRS, CDR2 YFSETQ. The CDR3 nucleotides are TGCGCCAGCAGCTTGGGGACAGGGGAAAGTGGCTACACCTTC. This sequence encodes CASSLGTGESGYTF. Based on the CDR3 plus reference TRBV5-1 and TRBJ1-2, the full variable domain is KAGVTQTPRYLIKTRGQQVTLSCSPISGHRSVSWYQQTPGQGLQFLFEYFSETQRNKGNFPGRFSGRQFSNSRSEMNVSTLELGDSALYLCASSLGTGESGYTFGSGTRLTVV.

There are a few counts of this clonotype. The rearrangement links TRBV27 to TRBJ2-7, with 10 bases aligning to TRBD1. The V segment lost 4 bases and the J segment 5 bases; nucleotides outside the gene matches: 5. The germline V gene encodes CDR1 MNHEY and CDR2 SMNVEV (reference sequence). CDR3 size: 14 residues. This chain's CDR3 is CASSYGTGADEQYF. DNA for the CDR3: TGTGCCAGCAGTTACGGGACAGGGGCGGACGAGCAGTACTTC.

The V gene is TRBV20-1, the J gene TRBJ1-4; D unresolved. The CDR3 length is 16 residues. CDR1 is DFQATT, CDR2 SNEGSKA, per germline (reference sequence). The germline V and J ends were trimmed by 1 base and 3 bases, with 15 bases remaining between them. The CDR3 reads CSARVPRRAANEKLFF. The CDR3 bases are TGCAGTGCTAGAGTGCCTCGAAGGGCCGCTAATGAAAAACTGTTTTTT.

As concerns this clonotype: A much larger clone sits a single nucleotide away, making a read error possible. J is TRBJ2-3 and V is TRBV7-6; maybe TRBD2 (6 bases). The CDR3 loop spans 14 amino acids. V lost 4 bases and J 2 bases, leaving 10 bases between the germline ends. Looked up from germline, CDR1 is SGHVS and CDR2 is FNYEAQ. As DNA, the CDR3 is TGTGCCAGCAGCTGGGGCGGGGTCACAGATACGCAGTATTTT. It is translated as CASSWGGVTDTQYF.

This clonotype was observed a few times. The chain uses TRBV27 and TRBJ2-4, with 15 positions matching TRBD2. The CDR3 consists of 20 residues. V shed 1 base, J shed 6 bases, and the junction held 13 bases outside the gene matches. Germline CDR1 and CDR2: MNHEY and SMNVEV (reference sequence). The CDR3 region has the DNA TGTGCCAGCAGTTTATACCCCCGGACTAGCGGGAGGGCGTCGGTAAACATTCAGTACTTC. It translates to CASSLYPRTSGRASVNIQYF.

Ten or more counts support this clonotype. The rearrangement links TRBV21-1 to TRBJ2-1; the DNA was not compared with TRBD1, the D call given in the table. TRBV21-1 is a recognized pseudogene. The CDR3 has 17 residues. CDR3 in DNA: TGTGCCAGCAGCAACCGGGGACAGGGTCCCTCCTACAATGAGCAGTTCTTC. This sequence encodes CASSNRGQGPSYNEQFF.

The table lists this clonotype with a few counts. V is TRBV27 and J is TRBJ2-5, with D possibly TRBD1 on 6 matching bases. Germline V CDR1 and CDR2: MNHEY, SMNVEV (reference sequence). The CDR3 runs 15 residues. The germline V and J ends were trimmed by 1 base and 4 bases, with 13 bases remaining between them. The CDR3 bases are TGTGCCAGCAGTTTATTCAGGGGTGGGAGAGAGACCCAGTACTTC. Translation: CASSLFRGGRETQYF.

Only a few counts were recorded for this clonotype. The rearrangement joins TRBV27 to TRBJ1-1; D not resolved. The germline gives CDR1 MNHEY, CDR2 SMNVEV (reference sequence). V lost 0 bases, J lost 1 base, and 12 bases lay in between. The CDR3 covers 16 residues. The DNA for the CDR3 is TGTGCCAGCAGTTTATCCTTTGATTTCAAGAACACTGAAGCTTTCTTT. Translating it yields CASSLSFDFKNTEAFF.

This clonotype was counted many times. This chain links TRBV3-1 with TRBJ2-7; D may correspond to TRBD1 or TRBD2 (5 bases each). The CDR3 covers 13 residues. CDR1 is LGHDT and CDR2 is YNNKEL in the germline V gene (reference sequence). Trimming left V 8 bases short and J 6 bases short, with 17 bases between. CDR3 bases: TGTGCCAGCGCCCGGGGACGCTTAACCGAGCAGTACTTC. Its translation is CASARGRLTEQYF.

This clonotype appeared a few times. V usage is TRBV20-1 and J usage is TRBJ2-1; tentatively, D is TRBD2 (6 bases). The CDR3 is 15 residues long. The V and J ends lost 5 bases and 8 bases respectively, with 22 bases between them. The germline V gene encodes CDR1 DFQATT and CDR2 SNEGSKA (reference sequence). The CDR3 here is CSAHIPPGLRDEQFF. The CDR3 bases are TGCAGTGCTCATATTCCTCCGGGACTCCGTGATGAGCAGTTCTTC.

J is TRBJ2-3 and V is TRBV29-1; TRBD1 matches at 7 bases. CDR3 length equals 12 residues. Per germline, CDR1 SQVTM and CDR2 ANQGSEA. J lost 9 bases, V lost 5 bases, and 8 bases had no gene match. The CDR3: CSVKRGPGTQYF. The CDR3 nucleotides are TGCAGCGTTAAAAGGGGGCCCGGCACGCAGTATTTT.

There are a few counts of this clonotype. The gene calls are TRBV3-1 and TRBJ2-1; 10 positions match TRBD2. CDR1 is LGHDT and CDR2 is YNNKEL in the germline V gene (reference sequence). J gave up 10 bases and V 4 bases, and 7 bases lay outside the gene matches. The CDR3 is 14 amino acids. The CDR3 sequence is CASSRSNSGREQFF. CDR3 nucleotides: TGTGCCAGCAGCCGATCAAATAGCGGGAGGGAGCAGTTCTTC.

This clonotype showed up many times. The rearrangement links TRBV4-3 to TRBJ2-3; 8 nucleotides agree with TRBD2. CDR1 is LGHNA and CDR2 is YSLEER in the germline V gene. With V trimmed by 0 bases and J by 1 base, 15 bases remained unmatched. The length of the CDR3 is 20 residues. In DNA form, the CDR3 reads TGCGCCAGCAGCCAAGATCCCCCGGGGACTAGGGGAGGGGGCACAGATACGCAGTATTTT. Protein: CASSQDPPGTRGGGTDTQYF.

This chain joins TRBV2 and TRBJ1-2; TRBD1 might be the D (5 bases). V dropped 4 bases and J dropped 1 base, with 7 bases sitting between them. Germline V gene lookup returns CDR1 SNHLY and CDR2 FYNNEI. This CDR3 is 13 amino acids long. The CDR3 DNA follows: TGTGCCAGCAGTGGGGGGAGTAACTATGGCTACACCTTC. Residues: CASSGGSNYGYTF.

V and J are TRBV12-3 or TRBV12-4 and TRBJ2-6; 7 bases map to TRBD1. Germline trimming cut 5 bases from V and 11 bases from J; bases unmatched to any gene: 6. This CDR3 spans 13 amino acids. The DNA of the CDR3 is TGTGCCAGCAGTCCAGGACAGGTGGACGTCCTGACTTTC. This encodes CASSPGQVDVLTF.

This clonotype was recorded at least ten times. The CDR3 DNA reads TGTGCCAGCAGGGCAGGGGGCGAGGAGACCCAGTACTTC. This translates into CASRAGGEETQYF. The V call is TRBV6-2 or TRBV6-3, the J call TRBJ2-5; TRBD1 matches 8 bases. Looked up from germline, CDR1 is MNHEY and CDR2 is SVGEGT. Trimming cost V 6 bases and J 5 bases; bases outside gene matches: 5. This CDR3 has 13 amino acids.

The rearrangement links TRBV5-4 to TRBJ2-3; 12 bases are shared with TRBD2. The germline CDR1 and CDR2 sequences are SGHNT and YYREEE (reference sequence). The CDR3 totals 21 residues. V gave up 1 base and J gave up 5 bases; unmatched junction bases: 20. DNA of the CDR3: TGTGCCAGCAGCTTGTTCCAGACCCCCATACTAGCGGGGGGTGTGGGAGATACGCAGTATTTT. This sequence encodes CASSLFQTPILAGGVGDTQYF.

This clonotype was counted ten times or more. In DNA, the CDR3 is TGTGCCAGCAGCCGGTCTGAAGGGGCGCAAAATGAGCAGTTCTTC. Amino acids: CASSRSEGAQNEQFF. This chain connects TRBV3-1 to TRBJ2-1; maybe TRBD1 (5 bases). Per the germline V gene, CDR1 is LGHDT and CDR2 is YNNKEL (reference sequence). The CDR3 consists of 15 residues. The V end lost 4 bases, the J end lost 7 bases, and 17 bases lay between the germline ends.

This chain uses TRBV5-1 with TRBJ2-7; 7 nucleotides agree with TRBD1. V shed 0 bases, J shed 4 bases, and the junction held 4 bases outside the gene matches. This CDR3 is built from 14 residues. Per the germline V gene, CDR1 is SGHRS and CDR2 is YFSETQ. The CDR3 reads CASSLEGGMYEQYF. The CDR3 DNA reads TGCGCCAGCAGCTTGGAAGGGGGCATGTACGAGCAGTACTTC.

This clonotype has a handful of counts. The rearrangement links TRBV4-2 to TRBJ2-7; the match to TRBD1 covers 7 bases. The CDR3 runs to 14 residues. Trimming at V came to 2 bases and at J to 7 bases, leaving 8 bases not matched to a gene. The germline V gene has CDR1 LGHNA and CDR2 YNFKEQ. The DNA for the CDR3 is TGTGCCAGCAGCCAAAACAGGGGCACAGGGGAGCAGTACTTC. This sequence encodes CASSQNRGTGEQYF.

This clonotype was detected a few times. The chain joins TRBV5-1 to TRBJ2-1; 7 positions match TRBD1. The germline gives CDR1 SGHRS, CDR2 YFSETQ. J was trimmed by 2 bases and V by 4 bases; bases with no gene match: 6. The CDR3 extends over 15 amino acids. CDR3 amino acids: CASSNRQGPYNEQFF. The CDR3, as DNA: TGCGCCAGCAGCAACCGACAGGGCCCCTACAATGAGCAGTTCTTC.